The sequence of this TCR beta chain was determined in a study of blood T cell repertoires in COVID-19. For the study at large: Acute and convalescent COVID-19 samples came from the United States, Italy and Spain. PBMCs, B-cell-depleted T cells, or T cells were the source of the cDNA or gDNA that made up the material.

The CDR3 is 14 amino acids. The germline V gene has CDR1 SGHRS and CDR2 YFSETQ. Trimming removed 3 bases from V and 0 bases from J, with 8 bases in between. Study processing details: Amplification with reference gene primers provided the estimates of nucleated cell counts. Libraries were prepared by immunoSEQ multiplex PCR; TCRdb keeps only in-frame clonotypes and omits some of them. V and J calls and clone size are as listed in that table; D and trimming were resolved from the DNA. Here the sample spans some 130,000 clones, 87% being singletons. The source of this sequence is a man aged 45 to 65 with active COVID-19. The rearrangement joins TRBV5-1 to TRBJ2-3; D uncertain. Source material: peripheral blood. In DNA form, the CDR3 reads TGCGCCAGCAGCTATGCGACTAGCACAGATACGCAGTATTTT. Its translation is CASSYATSTDTQYF.